This T cell receptor (beta chain) was captured in a study of cytomegalovirus exposure and HLA in healthy donors. General observations from the study: The authors reported that TCR beta sequences could predict HLA-A and HLA-B alleles. These predictions were accurate for most subjects in the first cohort. Rarity characterized most TCR sequences, yet some public TCRs appeared in many donors.

Concerning this clone itself: The antigen is undetermined.

The primer mix had 60 Vbeta and 13 Jbeta primers. Sequenced by immunoSEQ multiplex PCR; TCRdb stores in-frame clones only, minus some. The sample lists around 100,000 clones, about 77% seen once, with under 5.5% in the top ten. The CDR3 is 15 amino acids. Germline CDR1 and CDR2: SGHDT and YYEEEE. V was shortened by 0 bases and J by 7 bases, with 11 bases between the two germline ends. The receptor's source is a young woman in good health and CMV-seropositive. The V call is TRBV5-6, the J call TRBJ1-6; D perhaps matches TRBD1 (5 bases). Sample: PBMCs. In DNA, the CDR3 is TGTGCCAGCAGCTTGGGGTCAGGGAACAATTCACCCCTCCACTTT. It specifies CASSLGSGNNSPLHF.